The next 3 T cell receptor beta chains were all read from a single sample in a study of blood T cell repertoires in COVID-19. Method: immunoSEQ multiplex PCR; TCRdb's copy keeps in-frame clones and lacks some. The table shows some 50,000 clones, with 82% occurring only once. The material sequenced was peripheral blood. Receptors originate from a human donor in a cohort sampled during active COVID-19.

V usage is TRBV9 and J usage is TRBJ1-6; perhaps TRBD1 as D (6 bases). V dropped 4 bases and J dropped 7 bases, with 12 bases sitting between them. CDR3 length: 14 residues. CDR1 SGDLS and CDR2 YYNGEE come from the germline V gene. The CDR3 DNA reads as TGTGCCAGCAGCCCCCGACAGGCGAATTCACCCCTCCACTTT. This encodes CASSPRQANSPLHF.

This clone has just a few counts. The gene calls are TRBV10-3 and TRBJ1-1; 7 nucleotides line up with TRBD1. After removal of 0 bases from V and 2 bases from J, the junction contained 3 bases not matched to a gene. Germline V gene sequence: CDR1 ENHRY, CDR2 SYGVKD. The CDR3 is 15 amino acids. CDR3 nucleotide sequence: TGTGCCATCAGTGAGTCGGGGACAGTAAACACTGAAGCTTTCTTT. Amino acid sequence: CAISESGTVNTEAFF.

The chain carries TRBV11-2 and TRBJ2-7; 11 bases align to TRBD2. Germline V lookup: CDR1 SGHAT, CDR2 FQNNGV. Germline trimming cut 5 bases from V and 12 bases from J; bases unmatched to any gene: 27. The CDR3 contains 19 residues. The CDR3: CASSPGPFHILAGATRAYF. In DNA, the CDR3 is TGTGCCAGCAGCCCCGGCCCCTTTCACATACTAGCGGGAGCCACCCGGGCGTACTTC.